The 21 T cell receptor beta chains listed next were all sequenced from one sample in a study of T-cell reconstitution after alpha-beta-depleted transplantation in children. Researchers prepared the TCRbeta library using unique molecular identifiers, the study reports. TCRdb processed the PCR reads anew with MiXCR; each CDR3 protein has one entry. The table shows fewer than 500,000 distinct CDR3 sequences, with 43% occurring only once. Specimen: PBMCs, collected before TCRalphabeta/CD19-depleted stem cell transplant. These receptors were obtained from a girl aged 2 to 9 with aplastic anemia, due to receive a stem cell transplant.

This clonotype was found a few times. This chain joins TRBV29-1 and TRBJ2-4; TRBD2 aligns across 7 bases. CDR3 length: 12 residues. Germline assignment: CDR1 SQVTM and CDR2 ANQGSEA. Unmatched junction bases numbered 7, after V lost 7 bases and J lost 7 bases. The CDR3 reads CSAEGGTNIQYF. As DNA, the CDR3 is TGCAGCGCTGAGGGAGGGACTAACATTCAGTACTTC.

This chain uses TRBV5-1 with TRBJ1-3, with 8 bases that match TRBD1. This CDR3 spans 16 amino acids. Germline V gene lookup returns CDR1 SGHRS and CDR2 YFSETQ. Losses at the gene ends were 3 bases for V and 4 bases for J; bases not matched to a gene: 9. Here the CDR3 DNA reads TGCGCCAGCAGCTCTGGGTCCGGGACAGGAGGAAACACCATATATTTT. This encodes CASSSGSGTGGNTIYF. The full variable domain, completed using reference TRBV5-1 and TRBJ1-3, is KAGVTQTPRYLIKTRGQQVTLSCSPISGHRSVSWYQQTPGQGLQFLFEYFSETQRNKGNFPGRFSGRQFSNSRSEMNVSTLELGDSALYLCASSSGSGTGGNTIYFGEGSWLTVV.

The CDR3: CASSYIRGRGETQYF. The CDR3 DNA sequence: TGTGCCAGCAGTTACATACGGGGGCGAGGGGAGACCCAGTACTTC. This chain uses TRBV6-5 with TRBJ2-5; perhaps D is TRBD1 or TRBD2 (6 bases each). Germline-derived CDR1 and CDR2 are MNHEY and SVGAGI. There are 15 residues in the CDR3. Trimming left V 2 bases short and J 5 bases short, with 15 bases between.

The CDR3: CASSLDKTEAKNIQYF. CDR3 nucleotide sequence: TGCGCCAGCAGCTTGGACAAAACAGAAGCCAAAAACATTCAGTACTTC. The chain recombines TRBV5-1 with TRBJ2-4; no reliable D call. The CDR3 is 16 amino acids. Germline CDR1 and CDR2: SGHRS and YFSETQ. Between the trimmed V and J ends, which lost 0 bases and 0 bases, there was a span of 10 bases.

This clonotype was found a few times. The chain couples TRBV6-1 to TRBJ2-1; 14 nucleotides line up with TRBD2. With 8 bases clipped from V and 9 bases from J, the junction kept 3 bases outside the gene matches. CDR1 is MNHNS, CDR2 SASEGT, per germline. This CDR3 is built from 13 residues. The CDR3 coding sequence is TGTGCCAGCGGGACTAGCGGGAGCAGTGAGCAGTTCTTC. Translation gives CASGTSGSSEQFF.

This chain connects TRBV28 to TRBJ2-2; no reliable D call. Germline lookup yields CDR1 MDHEN and CDR2 SYDVKM. The V gene lost 3 bases and the J gene lost 7 bases, with 6 bases spanning the gap. The CDR3 consists of 12 residues. CDR3 coding DNA: TGTGCCAGCAGTTTCTACGGCGGGGAGCTGTTTTTT. Translated, it gives CASSFYGGELFF.

The chain has TRBV29-1 and TRBJ2-3; the D gene is possibly TRBD2 (6 bases). Germline V gives CDR1 SQVTM, CDR2 ANQGSEA. V dropped 4 bases and J dropped 2 bases, with 10 bases sitting between them. The CDR3 is made up of 13 amino acids. The CDR3 sequence: CSVVREYTDTQYF. As DNA, the CDR3 is TGCAGCGTTGTTCGGGAGTACACAGATACGCAGTATTTT.

The rearrangement joins TRBV5-4 to TRBJ2-1, with a possible D match to TRBD1 (7 bases). Looked up from germline, CDR1 is SGHNT and CDR2 is YYREEE (reference sequence). With 4 bases removed from V and 0 bases from J, the gap between germline ends came to 11 bases. This CDR3 comprises 15 residues. CDR3 region: CASSAGTDSYNEQFF. The CDR3 coding sequence is TGTGCCAGCAGCGCGGGGACAGACTCCTACAATGAGCAGTTCTTC.

This clonotype was picked up many times. CDR3: CSARGQGNTGELFF. The CDR3 nucleotides are TGCAGTGCCAGGGGACAGGGGAACACCGGGGAGCTGTTTTTT. The chain is built from TRBV20-1 and TRBJ2-2, with 9 bases fitting TRBD1. CDR1 and CDR2 (germline): DFQATT, SNEGSKA (reference sequence). V shed 6 bases, J shed 1 base, and the junction held 3 bases outside the gene matches. The CDR3 consists of 14 residues.

CDR3 amino acids: CSAREQASSYEQYF. The CDR3 DNA reads TGCAGTGCTAGAGAACAGGCCTCCTCATACGAGCAGTACTTC. The chain has TRBV20-1 and TRBJ2-7; D is perhaps TRBD1 (5 bases). The CDR3 extends over 14 amino acids. The germline V gene has CDR1 DFQATT and CDR2 SNEGSKA (reference sequence). V lost 0 bases and J lost 4, with 13 bases in between.

This clonotype was counted ten times or more. The rearrangement uses TRBV10-2 and TRBJ2-7, with 13 bases aligning to TRBD2. Trimming cost V 3 bases and J 0 bases; bases outside gene matches: 5. Germline V gives CDR1 WSHSY, CDR2 SAAADI. The CDR3 runs 17 residues. DNA for the CDR3: TGCGCCAGCAGTGAACCTGGACTAGCGGGAGACTCCTACGAGCAGTACTTC. This translates into CASSEPGLAGDSYEQYF.

This clonotype occurred many times. The J gene is TRBJ2-1, the V gene TRBV27; no clear D gene. The CDR3 is 15 residues long. Germline CDR1 is MNHEY and CDR2 is SMNVEV (reference sequence). Trimming removed 0 bases from V and 5 bases from J, with 11 bases in between. This CDR3 reads CASSLSPPGHNEQFF. DNA for the CDR3: TGTGCCAGCAGTTTATCTCCACCAGGACACAATGAGCAGTTCTTC.

DNA for the CDR3: TGTGCCAGCAGCTTACTGCCCGGGACTAGCGGATACAATGAGCAGTTCTTC. Protein sequence: CASSLLPGTSGYNEQFF. The J gene is TRBJ2-1, the V gene TRBV7-3; 11 nucleotides match TRBD2. The trim removed 2 bases at V and 4 bases at J, leaving 7 bases unmatched. The CDR3 extends over 17 amino acids. The germline CDR1 and CDR2 sequences are SGHTA and FQGTGA. The full variable domain, completed using reference TRBV7-3 and TRBJ2-1, is GAGVSQTPSNKVTEKGKYVELRCDPISGHTALYWYRQSLGQGPEFLIYFQGTGAADDSGLPNDRFFAVRPEGSVSTLKIQRTERGDSAVYLCASSLLPGTSGYNEQFFGPGTRLTVL.

This clonotype occurred a few times. V and J are TRBV10-3 and TRBJ2-5, with D unresolved. V lost 5 bases and J 3 bases, leaving 10 bases between the germline ends. Looked up from germline, CDR1 is ENHRY and CDR2 is SYGVKD. The CDR3 runs 13 residues. This CDR3 reads CAISPRLEETQYF. CDR3 nucleotides: TGTGCCATCAGTCCCCGGCTCGAAGAGACCCAGTACTTC.

This clonotype was seen a handful of times. This sequence joins TRBV4-1 and TRBJ1-2; 7 bases map to TRBD1. The trim removed 5 bases at V and 6 bases at J, leaving 6 bases unmatched. Germline V gene sequence: CDR1 MGHRA, CDR2 YSYEKL. CDR3 length: 13 amino acids. The CDR3 nucleotides are TGCGCCAGCAGCGCACAGGGGACGCATGGCTACACCTTC. This sequence encodes CASSAQGTHGYTF.

This CDR3 reads CASSLGAQRYGYTF. The CDR3 nucleotides are TGTGCCAGCAGCTTGGGGGCGCAGCGATATGGCTACACCTTC. This chain joins TRBV5-5 and TRBJ1-2, with D unclear. The germline V gene has CDR1 SGHKS and CDR2 YYEKEE (reference sequence). The CDR3 is 14 amino acids. The V and J ends lost 0 bases and 5 bases respectively, with 11 bases between them. Full variable domain (rest looked up from reference TRBV5-5 and TRBJ1-2): DAGVTQSPTHLIKTRGQQVTLRCSPISGHKSVSWYQQVLGQGPQFIFQYYEKEERGRGNFPDRFSARQFPNYSSELNVNALLLGDSALYLCASSLGAQRYGYTFGSGTRLTVV.

The chain has TRBV5-1 and TRBJ2-7; D might be TRBD1 (5 bases). Germline CDR1 is SGHRS and CDR2 is YFSETQ. This CDR3 has 13 residues. Trimming left V 1 base short and J 5 bases short, with 10 bases between. CDR3 sequence reads: CASSLLQGNEQYF. The CDR3 nucleotides read TGCGCCAGCAGCTTGCTCCAGGGTAACGAGCAGTACTTC.

V usage is TRBV7-2 and J usage is TRBJ2-1; weak D call: TRBD1 (6 bases). The CDR3 covers 16 residues. Germline V gene data show CDR1 as SGHTA and CDR2 as FQGNSA. The germline V and J ends were trimmed by 6 bases and 1 base, with 16 bases remaining between them. CDR3 region: CASSSPLTGSYNEQFF. The DNA for the CDR3 is TGTGCCAGCAGTTCGCCTCTTACAGGGTCCTACAATGAGCAGTTCTTC.

This rearrangement joins TRBV20-1 to TRBJ1-6; D unresolved. The V gene lost 2 bases and the J gene lost 7 bases, with 9 bases spanning the gap. The length of the CDR3 is 13 residues. Germline V gives CDR1 DFQATT, CDR2 SNEGSKA (reference sequence). The CDR3 region is CSARRQLNSPLHF. The CDR3 DNA follows: TGCAGTGCTAGACGGCAGCTCAATTCACCCCTCCACTTT.

This clonotype has more than one count but fewer than ten. The V call is TRBV6-2 or TRBV6-3, the J call TRBJ2-1; 11 nucleotides line up with TRBD2. Losses at the gene ends were 6 bases for V and 5 bases for J; bases not matched to a gene: 9. CDR1 is MNHEY and CDR2 is SVGEGT in the germline V gene. The CDR3 is 16 amino acids. The DNA for the CDR3 is TGTGCCAGCAGAGACGTAGCGGGGGGGGGTAACAATGAGCAGTTCTTC. Translating it yields CASRDVAGGGNNEQFF.

The rearrangement joins TRBV20-1 to TRBJ2-7, with D perhaps given as TRBD1 or TRBD2 (6 bases each). This CDR3 contains 14 residues. V lost 6 bases, J lost 5 bases, and 20 bases lay in between. CDR1 is DFQATT and CDR2 is SNEGSKA in the germline V gene (reference sequence). CDR3 bases: TGCAGTGCCCTGGGGGCCTGGGGGGCGGACGAGCAGTACTTC. This codes for CSALGAWGADEQYF.